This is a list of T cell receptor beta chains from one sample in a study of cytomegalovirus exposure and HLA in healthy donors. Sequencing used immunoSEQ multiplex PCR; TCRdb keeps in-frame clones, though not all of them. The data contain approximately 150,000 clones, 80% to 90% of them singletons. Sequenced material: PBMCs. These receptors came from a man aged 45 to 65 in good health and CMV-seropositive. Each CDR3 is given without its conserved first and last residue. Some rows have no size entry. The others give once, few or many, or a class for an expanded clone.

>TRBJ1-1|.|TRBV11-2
ASSLAFKPEAF
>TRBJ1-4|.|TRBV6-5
ASSNRGLDEKLF
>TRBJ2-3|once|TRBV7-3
ASSLSGSQWDTQY
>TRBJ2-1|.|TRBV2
ASSADVPGSYNEQF
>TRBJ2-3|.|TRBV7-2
ASSLSAGSTDTQY
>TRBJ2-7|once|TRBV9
ASSPRGIPYEQY
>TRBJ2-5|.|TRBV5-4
ASNLGQGAGETQY
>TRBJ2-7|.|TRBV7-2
ASSSYQGVSYEQY
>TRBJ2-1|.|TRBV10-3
AAYSPSPYNEQF
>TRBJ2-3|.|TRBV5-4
ASSLDSGGTDTQY
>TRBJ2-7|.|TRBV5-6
ASSSGWAYLY
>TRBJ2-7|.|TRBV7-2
ASSLGSYEQY
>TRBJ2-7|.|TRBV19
ASSVGTVHYEQY
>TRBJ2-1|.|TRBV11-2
ASSGFLGGGNEQF
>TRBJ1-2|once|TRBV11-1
ASSLVTGYGYT
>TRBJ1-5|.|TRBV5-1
ASSSTGGVQPQH
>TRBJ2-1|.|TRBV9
ASSVGSSYNEQF
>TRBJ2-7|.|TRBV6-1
ASSSGRGWGDEQY
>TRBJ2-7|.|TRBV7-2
ASSPKDRTSSYEQY
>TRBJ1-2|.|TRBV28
ASKMPEGWIGYYGYT
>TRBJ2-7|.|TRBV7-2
ASSGISAGSTYEQY
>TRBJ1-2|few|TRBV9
ASSVEGVLGYT
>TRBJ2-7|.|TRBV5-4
ASSLALDEQY
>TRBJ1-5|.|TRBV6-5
ASSYEGASQPQH
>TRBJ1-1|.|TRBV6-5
ASSYTFRDTEAF
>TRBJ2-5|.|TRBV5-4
ASSPSVENQETQY
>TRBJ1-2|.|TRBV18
ASSRADRVNGYT
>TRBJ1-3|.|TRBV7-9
ASSTATGYANTIY
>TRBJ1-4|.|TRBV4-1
ASSPTTQREMGDEKLF
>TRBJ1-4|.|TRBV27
ASSIWLGGGNEKLF
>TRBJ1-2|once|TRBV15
ATSMGQGDGYT
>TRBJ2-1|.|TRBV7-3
ASSSPTVNEQF
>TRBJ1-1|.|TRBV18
ASSPLMNTEAF
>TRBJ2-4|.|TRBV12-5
ASGLPHPDRDYKNIQY
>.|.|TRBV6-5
ASSYSPSGSYEQY
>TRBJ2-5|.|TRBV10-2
ASSEASGGLETQY
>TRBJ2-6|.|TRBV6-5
ASSLEGAVGANGLT
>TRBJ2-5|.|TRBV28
ASSMDRGRETQY
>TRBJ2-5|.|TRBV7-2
ASSLGLRETQY
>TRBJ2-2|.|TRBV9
ASSVRTGDTGELF
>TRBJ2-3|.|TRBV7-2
ASSLQAVAAGGLNTQY
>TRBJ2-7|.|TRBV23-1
ASSQPWDSSYEQY
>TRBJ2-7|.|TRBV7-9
ASSSLGRGQGRDEQY
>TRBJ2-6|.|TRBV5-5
ASSSQRISSGANVLT
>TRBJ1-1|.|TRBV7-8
ASSLVGLRDTEAF
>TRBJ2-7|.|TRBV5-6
ASSLRTSGGLYEQY
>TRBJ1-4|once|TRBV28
ASSPQGSLGKLF
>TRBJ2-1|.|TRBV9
ASSVGQGGYNEQF
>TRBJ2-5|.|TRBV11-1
ASTRSGRGETQY
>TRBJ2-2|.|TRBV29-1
SVEYSLAGELF
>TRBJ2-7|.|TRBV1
TSSQGLRSSYEQY
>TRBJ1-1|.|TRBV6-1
ASSDNEGTMGTEAF
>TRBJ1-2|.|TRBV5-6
ASSLAGGAGYT
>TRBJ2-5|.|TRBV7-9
ASSPRLAGETQY
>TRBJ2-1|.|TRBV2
ASNLRGWLNEQF